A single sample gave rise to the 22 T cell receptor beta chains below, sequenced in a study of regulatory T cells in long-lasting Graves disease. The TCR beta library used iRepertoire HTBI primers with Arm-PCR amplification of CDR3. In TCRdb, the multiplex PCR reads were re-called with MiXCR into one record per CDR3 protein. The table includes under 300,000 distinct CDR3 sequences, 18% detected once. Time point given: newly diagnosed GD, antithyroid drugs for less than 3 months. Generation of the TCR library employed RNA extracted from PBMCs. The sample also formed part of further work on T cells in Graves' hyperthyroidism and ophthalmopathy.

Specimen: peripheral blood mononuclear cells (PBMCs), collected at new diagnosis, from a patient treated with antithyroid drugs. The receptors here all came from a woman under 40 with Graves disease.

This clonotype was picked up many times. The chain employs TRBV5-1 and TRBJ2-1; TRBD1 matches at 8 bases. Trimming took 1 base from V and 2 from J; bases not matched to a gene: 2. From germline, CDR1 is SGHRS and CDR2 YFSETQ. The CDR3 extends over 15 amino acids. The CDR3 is CASSLLDRAYNEQFF. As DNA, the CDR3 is TGCGCCAGCAGCTTGTTGGACAGGGCCTACAATGAGCAGTTCTTC.

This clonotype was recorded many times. The CDR3 loop is CASSLRTGGIDGYTF. Written as DNA, the CDR3 is TGTGCCAGCAGCCTCCGGACGGGGGGCATTGATGGCTACACCTTC. The chain joins TRBV7-9 to TRBJ1-2; possible D gene TRBD1, 6 bases. Germline assignment: CDR1 SEHNR and CDR2 FQNEAQ (reference sequence). V dropped 5 bases and J dropped 6 bases, with 19 bases sitting between them. This CDR3 has 15 residues.

CDR3 region: CASSRASPSYEQYF. DNA of the CDR3: TGTGCCAGCAGCCGCGCCTCCCCCTCCTACGAGCAGTACTTC. The gene calls are TRBV14 and TRBJ2-7, with unresolved D. Germline values: CDR1 SGHDN, CDR2 FVKESK. The CDR3 consists of 14 residues. V shed 4 bases and J shed 0 bases, with 10 bases lying between them.

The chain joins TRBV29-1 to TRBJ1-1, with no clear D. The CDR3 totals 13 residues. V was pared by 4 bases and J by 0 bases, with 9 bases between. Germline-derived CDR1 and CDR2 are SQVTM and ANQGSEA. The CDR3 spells CSVARRLNTEAFF. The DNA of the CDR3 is TGCAGCGTTGCCCGACGGCTGAACACTGAAGCTTTCTTT.

The CDR3 protein is CASSPTSGGATDTQYF. The CDR3, as DNA: TGTGCCAGCAGCCCAACTAGCGGGGGGGCGACAGATACGCAGTATTTT. V gene TRBV11-2 combines with J gene TRBJ2-3; 13 positions match TRBD2. Germline assignment: CDR1 SGHAT and CDR2 FQNNGV. The CDR3 is 16 residues long. V lost 5 bases and J lost 3; bases outside the gene matches: 5. Looking up the rest from reference TRBV11-2 and TRBJ2-3 gives the full variable domain: EAGVAQSPRYKIIEKRQSVAFWCNPISGHATLYWYQQILGQGPKLLIQFQNNGVVDDSQLPKDRFSAERLKGVDSTLKIQPAKLEDSAVYLCASSPTSGGATDTQYFGPGTRLTVL.

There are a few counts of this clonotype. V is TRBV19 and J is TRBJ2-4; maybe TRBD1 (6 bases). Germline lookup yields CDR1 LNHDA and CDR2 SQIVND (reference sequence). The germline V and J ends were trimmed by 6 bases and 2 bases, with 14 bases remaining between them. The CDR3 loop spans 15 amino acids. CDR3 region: CASRDSSVSKNIQYF. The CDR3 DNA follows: TGTGCCAGTAGGGACAGTAGCGTCTCCAAAAACATTCAGTACTTC.

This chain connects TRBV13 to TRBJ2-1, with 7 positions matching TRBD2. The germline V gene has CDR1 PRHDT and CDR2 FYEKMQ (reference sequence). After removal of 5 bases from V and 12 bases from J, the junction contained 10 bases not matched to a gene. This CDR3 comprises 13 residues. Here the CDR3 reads CASSDPSGDGQFF. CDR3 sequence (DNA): TGTGCCAGCAGCGACCCTAGCGGCGATGGGCAGTTCTTC.

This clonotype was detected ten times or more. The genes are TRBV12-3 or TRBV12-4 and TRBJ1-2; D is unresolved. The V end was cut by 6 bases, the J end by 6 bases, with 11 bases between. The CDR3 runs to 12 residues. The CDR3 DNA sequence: TGTGCCAGCAGCTCGACCTCGGATGGCTACACCTTC. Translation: CASSSTSDGYTF.

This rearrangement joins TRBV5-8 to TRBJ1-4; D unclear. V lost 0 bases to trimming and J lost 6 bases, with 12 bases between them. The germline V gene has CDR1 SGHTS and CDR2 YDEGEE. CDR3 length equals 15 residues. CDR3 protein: CASSLGSQRDEKLFF. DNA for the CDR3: TGTGCCAGCAGCTTGGGTTCTCAAAGGGATGAAAAACTGTTTTTT.

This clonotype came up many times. DNA of the CDR3: TGTGCCAGCAGCTTAAGAGGTCGGAAAAACACCGGGGAGCTGTTTTTT. It specifies CASSLRGRKNTGELFF. V and J are TRBV7-9 and TRBJ2-2; the D is unclear. The V end was cut by 2 bases, the J end by 2 bases, with 12 bases between. This CDR3 contains 16 residues. Per germline, CDR1 SEHNR and CDR2 FQNEAQ (reference sequence).

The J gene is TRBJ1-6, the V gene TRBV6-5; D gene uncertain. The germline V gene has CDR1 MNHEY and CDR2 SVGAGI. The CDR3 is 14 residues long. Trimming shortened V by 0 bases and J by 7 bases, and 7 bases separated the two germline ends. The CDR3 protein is CASSYSDRNSPLHF. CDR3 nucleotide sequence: TGTGCCAGCAGTTACTCCGACCGAAATTCACCCCTCCACTTT.

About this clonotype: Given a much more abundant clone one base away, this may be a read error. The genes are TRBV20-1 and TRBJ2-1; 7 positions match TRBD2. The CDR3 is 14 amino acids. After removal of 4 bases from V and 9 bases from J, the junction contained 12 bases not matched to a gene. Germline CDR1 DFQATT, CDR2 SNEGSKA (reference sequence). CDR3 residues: CSAKGRAFGGEQFF. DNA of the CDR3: TGCAGTGCTAAGGGGAGGGCATTTGGCGGTGAGCAGTTCTTC.

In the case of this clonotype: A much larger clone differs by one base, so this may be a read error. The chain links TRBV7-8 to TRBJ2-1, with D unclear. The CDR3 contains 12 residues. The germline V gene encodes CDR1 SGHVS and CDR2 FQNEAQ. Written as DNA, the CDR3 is TGTACCAGCAGACCTAACTACAATGAGCAGTTCTTC. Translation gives CTSRPNYNEQFF.

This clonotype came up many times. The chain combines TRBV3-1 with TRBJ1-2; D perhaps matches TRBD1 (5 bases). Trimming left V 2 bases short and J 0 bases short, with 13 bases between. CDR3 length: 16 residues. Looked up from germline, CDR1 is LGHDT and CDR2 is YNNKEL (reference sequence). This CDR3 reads CASSQLAGTTNYGYTF. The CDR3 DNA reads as TGTGCCAGCAGCCAACTTGCCGGGACTACTAACTATGGCTACACCTTC.

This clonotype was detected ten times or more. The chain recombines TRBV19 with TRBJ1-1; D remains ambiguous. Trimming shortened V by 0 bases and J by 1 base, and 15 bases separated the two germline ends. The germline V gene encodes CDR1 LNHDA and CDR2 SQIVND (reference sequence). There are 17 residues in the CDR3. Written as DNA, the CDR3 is TGTGCCAGTAGTATAGATCCACAGCAGCACCCGAACACTGAAGCTTTCTTT. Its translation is CASSIDPQQHPNTEAFF.

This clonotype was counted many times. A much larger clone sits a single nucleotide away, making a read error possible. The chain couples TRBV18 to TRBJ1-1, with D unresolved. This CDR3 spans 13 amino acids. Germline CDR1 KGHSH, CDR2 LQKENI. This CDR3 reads CASLPSGSPEAFF. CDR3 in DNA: TGTGCCAGCTTACCATCGGGTAGCCCTGAAGCTTTCTTT.

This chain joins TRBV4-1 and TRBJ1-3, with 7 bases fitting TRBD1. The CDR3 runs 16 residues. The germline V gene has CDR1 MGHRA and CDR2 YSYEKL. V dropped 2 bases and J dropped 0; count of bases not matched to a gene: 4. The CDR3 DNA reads TGCGCCAGCAGCCAACCCGACAGGGCCTCTGGAAACACCATATATTTT. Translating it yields CASSQPDRASGNTIYF.

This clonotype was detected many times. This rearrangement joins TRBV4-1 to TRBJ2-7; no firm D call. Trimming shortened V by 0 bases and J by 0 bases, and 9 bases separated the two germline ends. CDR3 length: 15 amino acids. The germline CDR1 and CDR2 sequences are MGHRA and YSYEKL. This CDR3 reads CASSQDVPGSYEQYF. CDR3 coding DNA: TGCGCCAGCAGCCAAGATGTTCCCGGCTCCTACGAGCAGTACTTC.

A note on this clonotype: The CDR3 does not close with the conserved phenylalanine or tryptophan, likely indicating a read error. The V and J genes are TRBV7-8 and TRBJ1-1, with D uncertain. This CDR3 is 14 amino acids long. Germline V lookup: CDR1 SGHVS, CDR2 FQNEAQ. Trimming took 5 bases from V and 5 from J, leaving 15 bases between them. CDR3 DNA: TGTGCCAGCAGCCCAGCGGCGGTCGGTACTGAAGCTTTCTCT. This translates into CASSPAAVGTEAFS.

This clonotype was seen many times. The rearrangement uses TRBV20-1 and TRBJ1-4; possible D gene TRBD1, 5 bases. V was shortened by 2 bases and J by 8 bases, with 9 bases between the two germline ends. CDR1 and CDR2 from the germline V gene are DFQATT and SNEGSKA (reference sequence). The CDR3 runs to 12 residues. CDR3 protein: CSARRGQEKLFF. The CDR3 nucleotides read TGCAGTGCTAGAAGGGGTCAGGAAAAACTGTTTTTT.

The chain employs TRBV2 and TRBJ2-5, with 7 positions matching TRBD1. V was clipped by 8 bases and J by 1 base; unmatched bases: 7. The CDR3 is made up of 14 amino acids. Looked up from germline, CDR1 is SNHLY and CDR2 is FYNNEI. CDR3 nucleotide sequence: TGTGCCAGCGGGCCCCGGGACAGCCAAGAGACCCAGTACTTC. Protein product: CASGPRDSQETQYF.

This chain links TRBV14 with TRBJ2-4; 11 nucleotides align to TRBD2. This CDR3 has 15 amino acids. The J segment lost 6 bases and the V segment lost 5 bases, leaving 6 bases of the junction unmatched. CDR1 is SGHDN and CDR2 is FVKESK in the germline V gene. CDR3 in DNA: TGTGCCAGCAGCGACTATAGCGGGAGGGTAAACATTCAGTACTTC. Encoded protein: CASSDYSGRVNIQYF.